This T cell receptor (beta chain) stems from a study of regulatory T cells in long-lasting Graves disease. Construction of the TCR beta libraries employed iRepertoire HTBI primers in conjunction with Arm-PCR of CDR3 regions. In TCRdb, the multiplex PCR reads were re-called with MiXCR into one record per CDR3 protein. The table lists approximately 470,000 distinct CDR3 sequences, 15% to 20% of them singletons. Time point meaning: newly diagnosed GD, antithyroid drugs for less than 3 months. PBMC RNA was the source of the TCR library. The same data also contributed to another study, on T cells in Graves' hyperthyroidism and ophthalmopathy.

Sequenced material: peripheral blood mononuclear cells (PBMCs), taken at new diagnosis, from a patient treated with antithyroid drugs. The sequence was obtained from a man aged 35-49 years with Graves disease.

CDR3 coding DNA: TGTGCCATCAGCCCCTCGACAGGGGCTAATGAAAAACTGTTTTTT. It specifies CAISPSTGANEKLFF. This rearrangement joins TRBV10-3 to TRBJ1-4; 8 bases are shared with TRBD1. Germline CDR1 is ENHRY and CDR2 is SYGVKD. J was trimmed by 3 bases and V by 6 bases; bases with no gene match: 6. This CDR3 contains 15 residues.